This T cell receptor beta chain was obtained from a study of neurological immune-mediated disorders. As for the cDNA, it was generated by 5'RACE with 10-nucleotide random UMIs. TCRdb reanalysed the 5' RACE reads using MiXCR and keeps one entry per CDR3 protein. The data contain roughly 47,000 distinct CDR3 sequences, 4% to 5.5% of them singletons. The unsorted libraries were prepared from 2 million PBMCs (stored at -80 C). V shed 5 bases and J shed 7 bases, with 15 bases lying between them. The CDR3 is made up of 14 amino acids. Germline lookup yields CDR1 SGHTA and CDR2 FQGTGA. Sample: PBMCs. The sequence was obtained from a woman aged 55-75 years with multiple sclerosis. The chain couples TRBV7-3 to TRBJ2-4; tentatively, D is TRBD1 (5 bases). CDR3 DNA sequence: TGTGCCAGCAGCCCCTCCCAGGGATACAACATTCAGTACTTC. Translated: CASSPSQGYNIQYF.